The T cell receptor (beta chain) under discussion was sequenced for a study of PD-1 blockade in classical Hodgkin lymphoma. The study's findings and limits: Relapsed/refractory patients reportedly had the lowest baseline TCR diversity, below newly diagnosed patients, who were below healthy donors. CD4+ TCR diversity, unlike CD8+, climbed significantly by C4D1.

Here immunoSEQ multiplex PCR was the method, and the copy in TCRdb shows in-frame clones only, minus some. The sample carries about 22,000 clones, roughly 77% recorded once. Time point reported: cycle 4 day 1 (C4D1), after five to seven weeks of nivolumab. Following autologous stem cell transplantation, relapse occurred in every patient, and exposure to brentuximab vedotin varied. Complete response, partial response or progressive disease were the best responses. Remarks on this clone: Its antigen is still unknown.

V gave up 4 bases and J gave up 3 bases; unmatched junction bases: 1. The CDR3 length is 14 residues. CDR1 is ENHRY and CDR2 is SYGVKD in the germline V gene. The TCR originated in a human donor with classical Hodgkin lymphoma. Sequencing used peripheral blood mononuclear cells (PBMCs), obtained before the fourth cycle of nivolumab. The chain uses TRBV10-3 and TRBJ2-5; the match to TRBD2 covers 11 bases. The DNA for the CDR3 is TGTGCCATCAGTGCGACTAGCGGGGAAGAGACCCAGTACTTC. Translating it yields CAISATSGEETQYF.